Sequencing of this T cell receptor beta chain was carried out in a study of shared clonotypes between healthy human individuals. Study at large: Donors had three CD4 naive, three CD4 memory, two CD8 naive and one CD8 memory plate apiece. Broader study findings: Naive subsets tended to show greater estimated richness than memory subsets.

The germline V gene encodes CDR1 SGHRS and CDR2 YFSETQ. The CDR3 has 14 amino acids. V trimming: 4 bases; J trimming: 6 bases; junction bases outside the gene matches: 6. The repertoire was sequenced with immunoSEQ multiplex PCR; TCRdb's copy has only in-frame clones and lacks some. The repertoire holds 2 million to 2.5 million clones, with roughly 95% as singletons. Regarding this clone: Antigen: not known.

Sequenced material: naive CD4+ T cells sorted from blood. The subset denotes: CD45RA+ positively selected. This receptor was taken from a man between 18 and 29 years old in good health. The chain couples TRBV5-1 to TRBJ2-1; 8 positions match TRBD1. The CDR3 reads CASSHGQGSNEQFF. The CDR3 coding sequence is TGCGCCAGCAGCCACGGACAGGGAAGCAATGAGCAGTTCTTC.